This T cell receptor (beta chain) is from a study of shared clonotypes between healthy human individuals. Study conclusions and caveats: Generation of non-shared clonotypes was less probable than generation of clonotypes shared by all four donors.

As originally analysed: In the immunoSEQ data, sequences were junction-only and lacked quality scores, so filtering differed. Profiled with immunoSEQ multiplex PCR; TCRdb holds only in-frame clones, not every one. V and J calls and clone size follow that table, whereas D and trimming were derived from the DNA. The sample consists of over 2,000,000 clones, about 94% of them appearing once. Positively selected for CCR7, the CD45RO-negative cells used as naive CD8 cells excluded terminally differentiated effector memory CD45RA+ cells. Of note for this clone: The antigen is unknown.

Trimming left V 5 bases short and J 10 bases short, with 12 bases between. This CDR3 is 12 amino acids long. The germline V gene has CDR1 MNHEY and CDR2 SMNVEV (reference sequence). Sequenced input: naive CD8+ T cells from PBMCs. The chain is built from TRBV27 and TRBJ2-1, with D possibly being TRBD1 (5 bases). The sequence was obtained from a young man in good health. Some clones in this sample may be carry-over from other donors' samples. Here the CDR3 reads CASSPGQYEQFF. CDR3 nucleotide sequence: TGTGCCAGCAGTCCAGGGCAATACGAGCAGTTCTTC.